Here is one T cell receptor (beta chain) with its context. Antigen specificity is unknown. The CDR3 spans 13 residues. Looked up from germline, CDR1 is SQVTM and CDR2 is ANQGSEA. V lost 2 bases and J 2 bases, leaving 9 bases between the germline ends. The source of the sample is a study of shared clonotypes between healthy human individuals. The study's findings and limits: Naive CD4 clonotype sharing across a handful of donors was about 5.3%.

Naive CD8 cells lacked CD45RO, underwent positive selection for CCR7 and left out terminally differentiated effector memory CD45RA+ cells. Profiling relied on immunoSEQ multiplex PCR, and the TCRdb table lists in-frame clones only, not all of them. The sample consists of 2 million or so clones, about 95% of them appearing once. The rearrangement links TRBV29-1 to TRBJ1-2; perhaps TRBD1 as D (5 bases). This clonotype was obtained from a man younger than 35 in good health. Sequencing input: naive CD8+ T cells sorted from blood. CDR3: CSVEFRENYGYTF. The CDR3 coding sequence is TGCAGCGTTGAATTCAGGGAGAACTATGGCTACACCTTC.